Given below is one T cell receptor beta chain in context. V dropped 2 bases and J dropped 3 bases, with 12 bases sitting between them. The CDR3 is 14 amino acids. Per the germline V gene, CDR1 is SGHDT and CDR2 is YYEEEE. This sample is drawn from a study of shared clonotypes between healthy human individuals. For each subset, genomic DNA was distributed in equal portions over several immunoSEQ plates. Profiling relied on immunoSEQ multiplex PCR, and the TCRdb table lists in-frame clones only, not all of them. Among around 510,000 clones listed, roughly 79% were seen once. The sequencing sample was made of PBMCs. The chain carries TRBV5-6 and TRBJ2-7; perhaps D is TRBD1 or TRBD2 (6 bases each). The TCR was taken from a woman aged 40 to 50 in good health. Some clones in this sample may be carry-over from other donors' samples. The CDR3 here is CASSFVEGGYEQYF. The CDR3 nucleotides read TGTGCCAGCAGCTTTGTTGAGGGGGGCTACGAGCAGTACTTC.